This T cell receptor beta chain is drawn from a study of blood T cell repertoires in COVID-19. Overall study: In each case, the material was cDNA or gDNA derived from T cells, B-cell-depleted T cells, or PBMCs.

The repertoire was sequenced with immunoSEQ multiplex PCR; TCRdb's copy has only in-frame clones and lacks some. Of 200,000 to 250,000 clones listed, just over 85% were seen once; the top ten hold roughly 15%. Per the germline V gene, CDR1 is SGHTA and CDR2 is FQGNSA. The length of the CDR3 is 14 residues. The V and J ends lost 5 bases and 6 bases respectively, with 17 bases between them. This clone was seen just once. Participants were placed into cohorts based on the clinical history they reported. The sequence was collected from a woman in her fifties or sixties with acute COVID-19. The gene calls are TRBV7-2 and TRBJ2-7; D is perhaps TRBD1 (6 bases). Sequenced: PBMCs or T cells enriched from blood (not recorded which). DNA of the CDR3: TGTGCCAGCAGCCACAGTCTAGAAGGGGGCGAGCAGTACTTC. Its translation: CASSHSLEGGEQYF.